This T cell receptor (beta chain) came from a study of T cells in localized non-small cell lung cancer. The CDR3 spans 14 residues. The V segment lost 6 bases and the J segment 7 bases; nucleotides outside the gene matches: 9. Germline V gene lookup returns CDR1 MNHEY and CDR2 SVGAGI. TCRdb keeps only in-frame clones here, not all; method: immunoSEQ multiplex PCR. The table shows 50,000 to 70,000 clones, with roughly four fifths occurring only once. V usage is TRBV6-5 and J usage is TRBJ2-7; TRBD1 matches 10 bases. This receptor was obtained from a man aged 40 to 70 with stage II lung adenocarcinoma. The sequencing here drew on PBMCs, taken before any cancer treatment. The CDR3 DNA reads TGTGCCAGCAGGACGGGACAGGGGCTAAGAGAGCAGTACTTC. Protein: CASRTGQGLREQYF.